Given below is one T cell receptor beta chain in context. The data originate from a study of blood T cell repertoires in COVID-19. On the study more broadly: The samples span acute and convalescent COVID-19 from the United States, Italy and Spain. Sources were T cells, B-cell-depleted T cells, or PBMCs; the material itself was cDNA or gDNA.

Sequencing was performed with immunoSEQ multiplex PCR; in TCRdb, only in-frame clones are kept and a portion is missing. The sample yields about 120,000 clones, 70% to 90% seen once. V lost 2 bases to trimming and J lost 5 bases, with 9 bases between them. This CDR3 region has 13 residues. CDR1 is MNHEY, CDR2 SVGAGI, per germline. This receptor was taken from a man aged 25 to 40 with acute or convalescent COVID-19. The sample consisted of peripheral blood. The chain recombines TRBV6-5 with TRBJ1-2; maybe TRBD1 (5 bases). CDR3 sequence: CASSYRGGYGYTF. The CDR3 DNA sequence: TGTGCCAGCAGTTACCGGGGGGGTTATGGCTACACCTTC.